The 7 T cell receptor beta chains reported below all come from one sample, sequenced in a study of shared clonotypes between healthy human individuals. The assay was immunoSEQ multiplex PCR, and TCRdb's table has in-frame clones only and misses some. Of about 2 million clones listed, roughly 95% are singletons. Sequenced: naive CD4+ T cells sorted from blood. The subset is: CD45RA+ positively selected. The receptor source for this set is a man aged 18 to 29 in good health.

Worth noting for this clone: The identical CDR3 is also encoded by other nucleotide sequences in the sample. Here the CDR3 reads CASSLGTVSSYEQYF. The CDR3 DNA reads as TGCGCCAGCAGCTTGGGGACAGTGTCCTCCTACGAGCAGTACTTC. The V and J genes are TRBV5-1 and TRBJ2-7, with TRBD1 as a possible D gene (6 bases). Trimming took off 0 bases at V and 0 bases at J, with 10 bases between the two ends. The CDR3 has 15 residues. The V gene's germline CDR1 is SGHRS and CDR2 YFSETQ.

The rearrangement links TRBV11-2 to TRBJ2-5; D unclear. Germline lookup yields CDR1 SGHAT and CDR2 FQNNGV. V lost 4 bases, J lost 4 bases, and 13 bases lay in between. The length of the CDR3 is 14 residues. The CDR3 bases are TGTGCCAGCAGCTCACTAACCCGGGCAGAGACCCAGTACTTC. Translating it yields CASSSLTRAETQYF. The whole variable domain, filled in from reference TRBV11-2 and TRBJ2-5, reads EAGVAQSPRYKIIEKRQSVAFWCNPISGHATLYWYQQILGQGPKLLIQFQNNGVVDDSQLPKDRFSAERLKGVDSTLKIQPAKLEDSAVYLCASSSLTRAETQYFGPGTRLLVL.

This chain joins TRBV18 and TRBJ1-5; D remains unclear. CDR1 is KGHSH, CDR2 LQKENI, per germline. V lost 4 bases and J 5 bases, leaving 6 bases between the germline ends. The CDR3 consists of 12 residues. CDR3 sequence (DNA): TGTGCCAGCTCACTCGCCGATCAGCCCCAGCATTTT. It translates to CASSLADQPQHF.

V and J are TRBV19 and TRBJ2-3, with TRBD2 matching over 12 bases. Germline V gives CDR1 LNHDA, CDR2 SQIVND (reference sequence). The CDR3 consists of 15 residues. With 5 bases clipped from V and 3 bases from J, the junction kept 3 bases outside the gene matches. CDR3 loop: CASSPTSGRTDTQYF. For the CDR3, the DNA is TGTGCCAGTAGTCCGACTAGCGGGAGAACAGATACGCAGTATTTT.

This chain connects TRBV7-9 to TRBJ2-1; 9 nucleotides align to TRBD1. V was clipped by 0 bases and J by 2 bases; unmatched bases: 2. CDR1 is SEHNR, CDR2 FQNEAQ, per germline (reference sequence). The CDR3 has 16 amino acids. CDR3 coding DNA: TGTGCCAGCAGCTTAGCCTGGACAGGGGCCTACAATGAGCAGTTCTTC. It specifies CASSLAWTGAYNEQFF.

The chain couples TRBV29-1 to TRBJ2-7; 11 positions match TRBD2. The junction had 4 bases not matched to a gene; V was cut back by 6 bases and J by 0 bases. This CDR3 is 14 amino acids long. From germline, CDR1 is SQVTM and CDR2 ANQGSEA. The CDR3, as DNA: TGCAGCGTCGGGGGACTAGCGGCCTCCTACGAGCAGTACTTC. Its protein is CSVGGLAASYEQYF.

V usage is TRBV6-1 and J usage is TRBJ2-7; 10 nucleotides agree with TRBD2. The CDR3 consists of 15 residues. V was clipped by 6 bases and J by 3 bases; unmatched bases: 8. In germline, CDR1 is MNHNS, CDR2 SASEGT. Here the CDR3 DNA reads TGTGCCAGCAGACATCTAGCGGGAGCGGGCTACGAGCAGTACTTC. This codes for CASRHLAGAGYEQYF.